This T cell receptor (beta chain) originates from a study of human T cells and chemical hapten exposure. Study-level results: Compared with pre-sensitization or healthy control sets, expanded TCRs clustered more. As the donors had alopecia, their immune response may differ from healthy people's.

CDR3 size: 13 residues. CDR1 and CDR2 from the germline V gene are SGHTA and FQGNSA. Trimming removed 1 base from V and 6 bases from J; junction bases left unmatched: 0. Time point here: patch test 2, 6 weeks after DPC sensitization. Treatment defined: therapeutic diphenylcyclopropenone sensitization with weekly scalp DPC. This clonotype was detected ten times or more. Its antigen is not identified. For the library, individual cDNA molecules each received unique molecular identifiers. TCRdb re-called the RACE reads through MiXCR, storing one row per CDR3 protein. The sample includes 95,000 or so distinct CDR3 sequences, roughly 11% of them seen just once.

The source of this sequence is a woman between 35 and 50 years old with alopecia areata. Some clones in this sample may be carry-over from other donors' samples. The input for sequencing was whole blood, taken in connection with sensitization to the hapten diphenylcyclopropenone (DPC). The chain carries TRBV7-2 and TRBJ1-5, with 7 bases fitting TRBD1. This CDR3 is CASSLDRGQPQHF. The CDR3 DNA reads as TGTGCCAGCAGCTTAGACAGGGGTCAGCCCCAGCATTTT.